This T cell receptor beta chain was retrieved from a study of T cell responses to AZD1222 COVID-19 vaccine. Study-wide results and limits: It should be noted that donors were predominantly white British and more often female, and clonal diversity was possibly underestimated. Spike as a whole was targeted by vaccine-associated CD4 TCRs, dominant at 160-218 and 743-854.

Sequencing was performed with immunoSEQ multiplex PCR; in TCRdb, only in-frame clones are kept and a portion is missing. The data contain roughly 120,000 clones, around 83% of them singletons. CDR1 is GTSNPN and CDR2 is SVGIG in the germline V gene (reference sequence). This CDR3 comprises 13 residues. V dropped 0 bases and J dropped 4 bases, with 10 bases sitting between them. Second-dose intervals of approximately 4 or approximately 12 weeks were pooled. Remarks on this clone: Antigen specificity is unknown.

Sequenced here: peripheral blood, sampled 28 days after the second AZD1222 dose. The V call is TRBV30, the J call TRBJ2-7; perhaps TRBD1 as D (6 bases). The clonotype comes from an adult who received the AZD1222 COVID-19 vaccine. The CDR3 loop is CAWSVHREYEQYF. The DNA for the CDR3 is TGTGCCTGGAGTGTTCACAGGGAGTACGAGCAGTACTTC. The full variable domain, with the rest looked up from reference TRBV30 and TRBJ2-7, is SQTIHQWPATLVQPVGSPLSLECTVEGTSNPNLYWYRQAAGRGLQLLFYSVGIGQISSEVPQNLSASRPQDRQFILSSKKLLLSDSGFYLCAWSVHREYEQYFGPGTRLTVT.